The TCR beta chain described here comes from a study of T cells in Graves' hyperthyroidism and ophthalmopathy. TCR beta CDR3 region amplification was performed from RNA transcripts. The study used the HTBI primer set for a first-round RT-PCR of the TCR CDR3. One entry per CDR3 protein results from TCRdb running MiXCR on the multiplex PCR reads. The sample yields approximately 260,000 distinct CDR3 sequences, around 15% seen once. The CDR3 covers 14 residues. Trimming took 4 bases from V and 4 from J; bases not matched to a gene: 5. The V gene's germline CDR1 is SQVTM and CDR2 ANQGSEA. The patients, who ranged from 18 to 65 in age, presented with newly diagnosed hyperthyroidism lasting under 2 months. The table lists this clonotype with many counts.

The chain has TRBV29-1 and TRBJ2-1, with TRBD2 matching 9 bases. The TCR comes from a woman in her 50s with Graves' hyperthyroidism that later progressed to Graves' ophthalmopathy. The sequencing sample was made of blood. DNA of the CDR3: TGCAGCGTTGGGGGTCTAGCGGGATACAATGAGCAGTTCTTC. It codes for CSVGGLAGYNEQFF.